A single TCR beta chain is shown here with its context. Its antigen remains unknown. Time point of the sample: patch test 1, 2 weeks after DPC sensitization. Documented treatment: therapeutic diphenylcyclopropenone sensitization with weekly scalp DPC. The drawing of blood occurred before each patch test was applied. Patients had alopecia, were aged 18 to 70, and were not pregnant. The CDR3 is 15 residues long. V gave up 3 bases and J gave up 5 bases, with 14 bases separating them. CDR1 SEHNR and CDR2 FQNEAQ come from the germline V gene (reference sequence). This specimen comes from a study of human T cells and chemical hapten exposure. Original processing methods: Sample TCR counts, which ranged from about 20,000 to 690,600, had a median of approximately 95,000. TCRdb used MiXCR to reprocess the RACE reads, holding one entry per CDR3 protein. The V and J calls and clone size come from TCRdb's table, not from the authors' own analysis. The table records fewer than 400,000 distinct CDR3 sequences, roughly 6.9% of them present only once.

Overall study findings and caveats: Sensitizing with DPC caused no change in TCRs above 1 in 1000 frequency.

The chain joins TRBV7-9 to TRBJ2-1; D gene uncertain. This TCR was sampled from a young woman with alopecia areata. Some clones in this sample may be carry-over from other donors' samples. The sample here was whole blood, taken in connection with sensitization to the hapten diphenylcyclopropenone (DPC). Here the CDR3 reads CASSFPPLDDNEQFF. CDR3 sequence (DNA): TGTGCCAGCAGCTTCCCTCCTCTCGACGACAATGAGCAGTTCTTC. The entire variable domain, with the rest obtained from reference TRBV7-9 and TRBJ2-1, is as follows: DTGVSQNPRHKITKRGQNVTFRCDPISEHNRLYWYRQTLGQGPEFLTYFQNEAQLEKSRLLSDRFSAERPKGSFSTLEIQRTEQGDSAMYLCASSFPPLDDNEQFFGPGTRLTVL.